This T cell receptor beta chain was sequenced in a study of blood T cell repertoires in COVID-19. The overall study: COVID-19 samples from acute and convalescent phases originated in the United States, Italy and Spain. Nucleic acid was either cDNA or gDNA, and it came from T cells, B-cell-depleted T cells, or PBMCs.

Looked up from germline, CDR1 is SGHNT and CDR2 is YYREEE (reference sequence). The CDR3 has 16 amino acids. Trimming took 4 bases from V and 4 from J, leaving 17 bases between them. Per the study methods: From reference gene primer amplification, estimates of nucleated cell counts were derived. Generated by immunoSEQ multiplex PCR, the TCRdb table keeps only in-frame clones and is missing some. The D gene and trimming were derived from the DNA, and the V and J assignments and clone size from that table. This sample carries about 89,000 clones, about 80% of them seen once, and the ten largest clones take around 49%.

The sequenced sample was peripheral blood. This TCR was sampled from a human donor in a cohort sampled during active COVID-19. The V call is TRBV5-4, the J call TRBJ1-4; D is perhaps TRBD1 (6 bases). CDR3 loop: CASSPGRAGVNEKLFF. The CDR3 nucleotides read TGTGCCAGCAGCCCAGGCCGGGCAGGGGTTAATGAAAAACTGTTTTTT. Together with reference TRBV5-4 and TRBJ1-4, the CDR3 gives the full variable domain: ETGVTQSPTHLIKTRGQQVTLRCSSQSGHNTVSWYQQALGQGPQFIFQYYREEENGRGNFPPRFSGLQFPNYSSELNVNALELDDSALYLCASSPGRAGVNEKLFFGSGTQLSVL.